This TCR beta chain was retrieved from a study of T cell responses to AZD1222 COVID-19 vaccine. Findings and caveats of the study: Repertoire collection took place solely once the T cell response had peaked. At 160-218 and 743-854, vaccine-associated CD4 TCRs were dominant, and they spanned spike.

The CDR3 spans 15 residues. CDR1 and CDR2 from the germline V gene are LGHNA and YNFKEQ. The V end lost 3 bases, the J end lost 1 base, and 12 bases lay between the germline ends. Here immunoSEQ multiplex PCR was the method, and the copy in TCRdb shows in-frame clones only, minus some. The sample has some 150,000 clones, around 94% seen once. A note on this clone: Its antigen remains unknown.

The V call is TRBV4-2, the J call TRBJ1-1; tentative D call: TRBD1 (5 bases). This sequence was found in an adult in good health. Sequenced here: peripheral blood, sampled on day 0 of AZD1222 vaccination. The CDR3 bases are TGTGCCAGCAGCCAGGCGGGACGGACGAACACTGAAGCTTTCTTT. It is translated as CASSQAGRTNTEAFF.